The entry below gives a single T cell receptor (beta chain) sequence along with its context. Its antigen is still unknown. These data are taken from a study of cytomegalovirus exposure and HLA in healthy donors. PCR was performed using 60 Vbeta and 13 Jbeta primers. TCRdb's table, derived via immunoSEQ multiplex PCR, lists solely in-frame clones and lacks some. The sample records roughly 86,000 clones, about three fifths being singletons. V shed 3 bases, J shed 0 bases, and the junction held 11 bases outside the gene matches. Germline V gives CDR1 WNHNN, CDR2 SYGVQD (reference sequence). The CDR3 has 18 amino acids. Study-wide results and caveats: Cytomegalovirus status, reportedly, was diagnosed with high specificity and sensitivity by the classifier. A missense DCLRE1C variant was associated with V- and J-gene trimming of TCR beta chains in a later analysis, and an independent cohort replicated the association. The likely explanation for a cluster of highly shared sequence variants was sequencing artifact.

The receptor's source is a man aged 25 to 40 in good health and CMV-seronegative. The chain has TRBV10-1 and TRBJ2-1; TRBD2 agrees at 7 bases. The sample taken for sequencing was PBMCs. This chain's CDR3 is CASSDRGAGSPSYNEQFF. The CDR3, as DNA: TGCGCCAGCAGTGATCGGGGAGCGGGATCTCCCTCCTACAATGAGCAGTTCTTC.